The clone carrying this TCR beta chain was observed a few times. Its specificity is not known. This sample is part of a study of response to subunit inactivated influenza vaccine. Study results and limitations: Only a handful of new T cells, the authors suggested, are recruited with each seasonal influenza vaccination.

One entry per CDR3 protein, called by TCRdb with MiXCR from the RT-PCR reads. The repertoire holds about 520,000 distinct CDR3 sequences, 11% seen once, with over 9.5% in the top ten. Per germline, CDR1 SGHAT and CDR2 FQNNGV. V was shortened by 0 bases and J by 8 bases, with 11 bases between the two germline ends. This CDR3 has 14 amino acids. The source of this sequence is a man in his forties or fifties who received an inactivated influenza vaccine. The chain recombines TRBV11-2 with TRBJ2-1, with D possibly being TRBD2 (5 bases). The sample here was PBMCs from blood, taken around seven weeks after vaccination. CDR3 region: CASSLEFYGDEQFF. CDR3 DNA sequence: TGTGCCAGCAGCTTAGAATTTTACGGGGATGAGCAGTTCTTC.